A single sample gave rise to the 23 T cell receptor beta chains below, sequenced in a study of response to subunit inactivated influenza vaccine. MiXCR, applied by TCRdb to the RT-PCR reads, yields one record per CDR3 protein. The sample includes about 500,000 distinct CDR3 sequences, more than 15% of them seen just once. Sequenced here: CD4+ T cells sorted from PBMCs, sampled less than 30 months after vaccination. The receptor set was obtained from a man between 50 and 69 years old who received an inactivated influenza vaccine.

This chain uses TRBV4-3 with TRBJ2-6; D gene ambiguous. Trimming cost V 0 bases and J 0 bases, with 3 bases left between them. There are 15 residues in the CDR3. The V gene's germline CDR1 is LGHNA and CDR2 YSLEER. The CDR3 reads CASSQDPSGANVLTF. The CDR3 DNA is TGCGCCAGCAGCCAAGACCCCTCTGGGGCCAACGTCCTGACTTTC.

This clonotype was counted many times. The gene calls are TRBV7-2 and TRBJ2-1, with unresolved D. The germline CDR1 and CDR2 sequences are SGHTA and FQGNSA. V was clipped by 1 base and J by 4 bases, with 5 bases between them. The CDR3 covers 13 residues. In nucleotides, the CDR3 is TGTGCCAGCAGCTTAGATTTGTACAATGAGCAGTTCTTC. It encodes CASSLDLYNEQFF. The whole variable domain, remainder taken from reference TRBV7-2 and TRBJ2-1, is GAGVSQSPSNKVTEKGKDVELRCDPISGHTALYWYRQSLGQGLEFLIYFQGNSAPDKSGLPSDRFSAERTGGSVSTLTIQRTQQEDSAVYLCASSLDLYNEQFFGPGTRLTVL.

The chain carries TRBV4-1 and TRBJ1-5; D not resolved. V was trimmed by 3 bases and J by 3 bases, leaving 6 bases between them. The CDR3 has 13 residues. Germline V CDR1 and CDR2: MGHRA, YSYEKL. The DNA of the CDR3 is TGCGCCAGCAGCCAGGCCTTCAATCAGCCCCAGCATTTT. It specifies CASSQAFNQPQHF.

This clonotype occurred a few times. This chain joins TRBV18 and TRBJ2-5; D gene unclear. Trimming pared 3 bases from V and 4 bases from J, leaving 6 bases between. The CDR3 covers 12 residues. The germline V gene has CDR1 KGHSH and CDR2 LQKENI. In DNA, the CDR3 is TGTGCCAGCTCACCCGTCGTAGAGACCCAGTACTTC. Its translation is CASSPVVETQYF.

The CDR3 region has the DNA TGTGCCACCAGCAGTACGCGGGGGGTAGAGACCCAGTACTTC. Protein product: CATSSTRGVETQYF. The V and J genes are TRBV15 and TRBJ2-5; TRBD2 matches at 8 bases. This CDR3 region has 14 residues. Germline V CDR1 and CDR2: LNHNV, YYDKDF (reference sequence). The V gene end was trimmed by 3 bases and the J gene end by 4 bases; junction bases not matched to a gene: 4.

This clonotype appeared many times. The rearrangement uses TRBV7-9 and TRBJ2-7, with 9 bases aligning to TRBD2. Unmatched junction bases numbered 1, after V lost 1 base and J lost 3 bases. In germline, CDR1 is SEHNR, CDR2 FQNEAQ (reference sequence). CDR3 length: 14 residues. The CDR3 spells CASSLDSGGYEQYF. CDR3 DNA sequence: TGTGCCAGCAGCTTAGATAGCGGGGGCTACGAGCAGTACTTC.

The V and J genes are TRBV24-1 and TRBJ2-2; D assignment may be TRBD1 or TRBD2 (5 bases each). With 4 bases removed from V and 1 base from J, the gap between germline ends came to 12 bases. CDR3 length: 16 amino acids. Germline lookup yields CDR1 KGHDR and CDR2 SFDVKD. CDR3 coding DNA: TGTGCCACCAGTGAGTTCAGGGACGGGAACACCGGGGAGCTGTTTTTT. As protein: CATSEFRDGNTGELFF.

The V and J genes are TRBV7-8 and TRBJ2-5; D uncertain. Looked up from germline, CDR1 is SGHVS and CDR2 is FQNEAQ. Deletions cut 1 base from V and 1 base from J, with 10 bases between. The CDR3 extends over 15 amino acids. Here the CDR3 reads CASSLGQIPQETQYF. CDR3 nucleotides: TGTGCCAGCAGCTTAGGGCAGATCCCCCAAGAGACCCAGTACTTC.

This chain uses TRBV5-1 with TRBJ2-5; perhaps TRBD1 as D (6 bases). Deletions cut 3 bases from V and 1 base from J, with 13 bases between. CDR1 is SGHRS, CDR2 YFSETQ, per germline. This CDR3 is built from 15 residues. The CDR3 region has the DNA TGCGCCAGCAGCTACGGGACAAGTATCCAAGAGACCCAGTACTTC. Translating it yields CASSYGTSIQETQYF.

The chain is built from TRBV7-9 and TRBJ1-2; D might be TRBD1 (5 bases). Germline CDR1 is SEHNR and CDR2 is FQNEAQ (reference sequence). V was trimmed by 5 bases and J by 4 bases, leaving 17 bases between them. The CDR3 covers 15 residues. The CDR3 DNA follows: TGTGCCAGCAGCCCGACCCAGGACACCTTCTATGGCTACACCTTC. This gives the protein CASSPTQDTFYGYTF.

The gene calls are TRBV9 and TRBJ2-1, with 12 bases lining up with TRBD2. This CDR3 has 16 residues. The junction had 4 bases not matched to a gene; V was cut back by 0 bases and J by 6 bases. Looked up from germline, CDR1 is SGDLS and CDR2 is YYNGEE. The CDR3 coding sequence is TGTGCCAGCAGCGTAGCTAGCGGGAGGGTAGGCAATGAGCAGTTCTTC. It specifies CASSVASGRVGNEQFF. Complete variable domain (other parts from reference TRBV9 and TRBJ2-1): DSGVTQTPKHLITATGQRVTLRCSPRSGDLSVYWYQQSLDQGLQFLIQYYNGEERAKGNILERFSAQQFPDLHSELNLSSLELGDSALYFCASSVASGRVGNEQFFGPGTRLTVL.

The V gene is TRBV20-1, the J gene TRBJ1-6, with TRBD1 as a possible D gene (5 bases). V lost 0 bases and J lost 7, with 13 bases in between. This CDR3 has 15 residues. The V gene's germline CDR1 is DFQATT and CDR2 SNEGSKA (reference sequence). The CDR3 bases are TGCAGTGCTAGAGATTTAACAGGCAGAAATTCACCCCTCCACTTT. Amino acid sequence: CSARDLTGRNSPLHF.

The V call is TRBV20-1, the J call TRBJ1-5; weak D call: TRBD1 (6 bases). The CDR3 length is 15 residues. The V and J ends lost 6 bases and 3 bases respectively, with 18 bases between them. Per germline, CDR1 DFQATT and CDR2 SNEGSKA (reference sequence). CDR3 in amino acids: CSAPRGGAVNQPQHF. The CDR3 DNA reads TGCAGTGCCCCACGGGGGGGCGCGGTCAATCAGCCCCAGCATTTT.

V and J are TRBV20-1 and TRBJ1-1; D is possibly TRBD1 (5 bases). V was cut by 3 bases and J by 6 bases, with 20 bases left in between. The CDR3 has 15 amino acids. The germline V gene encodes CDR1 DFQATT and CDR2 SNEGSKA (reference sequence). CDR3 region: CSARGRGARRAEAFF. In DNA, the CDR3 is TGCAGTGCTAGGGGGCGCGGGGCAAGGCGAGCTGAAGCTTTCTTT.

The chain carries TRBV20-1 and TRBJ2-3; D remains unclear. This CDR3 contains 12 residues. Trimming shortened V by 0 bases and J by 11 bases, and 12 bases separated the two germline ends. Germline-derived CDR1 and CDR2 are DFQATT and SNEGSKA (reference sequence). The CDR3: CSARDRSREQYF. DNA for the CDR3: TGCAGTGCTAGAGACCGGTCTAGGGAGCAGTATTTT.

This clonotype was seen only a few times. The chain carries TRBV20-1 and TRBJ2-1; 7 positions match TRBD1. V shed 5 bases and J 7 bases; nucleotides not matched to a gene: 14. The CDR3 has 15 amino acids. CDR1 DFQATT and CDR2 SNEGSKA come from the germline V gene (reference sequence). CDR3 bases: TGCAGTGCTGGAAGACAGGGAATTAACCGTAATGAGCAGTTCTTC. It codes for CSAGRQGINRNEQFF.

The chain uses TRBV5-1 and TRBJ2-2, with D perhaps matching TRBD1 (6 bases). CDR3 length equals 14 residues. Trimming removed 1 base at V and 8 bases at J, with 12 bases between. CDR1 and CDR2 from the germline V gene are SGHRS and YFSETQ. This chain's CDR3 is CASSLSRGKGELFF. DNA for the CDR3: TGCGCCAGCAGCTTGAGCAGGGGTAAAGGGGAGCTGTTTTTT.

This clonotype was counted only a few times. The chain has TRBV10-3 and TRBJ2-7; 7 bases match TRBD1. The germline CDR1 and CDR2 sequences are ENHRY and SYGVKD. Losses at the gene ends were 6 bases for V and 0 bases for J; bases not matched to a gene: 5. The CDR3 is 14 residues long. CDR3 sequence (DNA): TGTGCCATCAGGGGGGACAGAGGCTCCTACGAGCAGTACTTC. Translating gives CAIRGDRGSYEQYF.

This clonotype appeared a few times. This sequence joins TRBV29-1 and TRBJ2-7; TRBD1 might be the D (7 bases). Germline V gene data show CDR1 as SQVTM and CDR2 as ANQGSEA. The CDR3 loop spans 15 amino acids. Trimming removed 6 bases at V and 1 base at J, with 19 bases between. In DNA form, the CDR3 reads TGCAGCGTCGCGCAGCAGGGGGGCCCGTCCTACGAGCAGTACTTC. It encodes CSVAQQGGPSYEQYF.

This clonotype showed up many times. V and J are TRBV24-1 and TRBJ2-7; no reliable D call. The length of the CDR3 is 12 residues. Between the trimmed V and J ends, which lost 3 bases and 4 bases, there was a span of 6 bases. Per germline, CDR1 KGHDR and CDR2 SFDVKD. The CDR3 loop is CATSDDKYEQYF. The CDR3 DNA sequence: TGTGCCACCAGTGATGATAAGTACGAGCAGTACTTC.

This clonotype was seen repeatedly, ten times or more. This chain uses TRBV19 with TRBJ2-3; TRBD1 aligns across 7 bases. Germline V gives CDR1 LNHDA, CDR2 SQIVND (reference sequence). The CDR3 runs 15 residues. The ends lost 4 bases at V and 6 bases at J; junction bases unmatched: 10. The CDR3 is CASSSRTGLGDTQYF. The CDR3 nucleotides read TGTGCCAGTAGTAGCAGGACAGGCCTGGGGGATACGCAGTATTTT.

This clonotype has more than one count but fewer than ten. V is TRBV11-2 and J is TRBJ2-1, with D unresolved. This CDR3 comprises 13 residues. V was cut by 1 base and J by 8 bases, with 9 bases left in between. The germline V gene has CDR1 SGHAT and CDR2 FQNNGV. The CDR3, as DNA: TGTGCCAGCAGCTTAGGCCCCTGGGATGAGCAGTTCTTC. It specifies CASSLGPWDEQFF.

This chain uses TRBV5-1 with TRBJ2-1; possible D gene TRBD2, 5 bases. The CDR3 covers 17 residues. CDR1 is SGHRS, CDR2 YFSETQ, per germline. Between the trimmed V and J ends, which lost 1 base and 2 bases, there was a span of 16 bases. CDR3 DNA sequence: TGCGCCAGCAGCTTGAGCCCCGCCCGGGGTCCCTACAATGAGCAGTTCTTC. This codes for CASSLSPARGPYNEQFF. The whole variable domain, remainder taken from reference TRBV5-1 and TRBJ2-1, is KAGVTQTPRYLIKTRGQQVTLSCSPISGHRSVSWYQQTPGQGLQFLFEYFSETQRNKGNFPGRFSGRQFSNSRSEMNVSTLELGDSALYLCASSLSPARGPYNEQFFGPGTRLTVL.